Shown below are 4 T cell receptor beta chains from a single sample sequenced in a study of shared clonotypes between healthy human individuals. TCRdb keeps only in-frame clones here, not all; method: immunoSEQ multiplex PCR. The table records approximately 2,000,000 clones, roughly 90% of them present only once. Material: naive CD4+ T cells from PBMCs. Sample subset: CD45RA+ positively selected. All receptors come from a man aged 18 to 35 in good health. Some clones in this sample may be carry-over from other donors' samples.

V is TRBV18 and J is TRBJ2-6, with D tentatively TRBD2 (5 bases). Trimming shortened V by 3 bases and J by 2 bases, and 11 bases separated the two germline ends. The CDR3 runs to 16 residues. Germline V lookup: CDR1 KGHSH, CDR2 LQKENI. In nucleotides, the CDR3 is TGTGCCAGCTCACCGGTCGAGGGAACTGGGGCCAACGTCCTGACTTTC. It encodes CASSPVEGTGANVLTF.

This clone occurred once. V usage is TRBV29-1 and J usage is TRBJ2-7; tentative D call: TRBD1 (5 bases). Trimming shortened V by 4 bases and J by 2 bases, and 9 bases separated the two germline ends. Germline CDR1 is SQVTM and CDR2 is ANQGSEA. CDR3 length equals 12 residues. The CDR3 loop is CSVARVPYEQYF. In nucleotides, the CDR3 is TGCAGCGTTGCCAGGGTCCCCTACGAGCAGTACTTC.

Concerning this clone: In the same sample, other DNA sequences code for this CDR3. The rearrangement links TRBV11-3 to TRBJ2-2; D unresolved. Germline CDR1 is SGHNT and CDR2 is YENEEA. V shed 3 bases and J shed 2 bases, with 7 bases lying between them. This CDR3 comprises 14 residues. CDR3 amino acids: CASSLGRNTGELFF. The CDR3 DNA sequence: TGTGCCAGCAGCTTGGGCAGAAACACCGGGGAGCTGTTTTTT.

The chain joins TRBV4-2 to TRBJ2-7, with 12 bases fitting TRBD1. Germline loops: CDR1 LGHNA, CDR2 YNFKEQ. V was pared by 3 bases and J by 2 bases, with 8 bases of the junction left unmatched. The CDR3 is 17 amino acids. The CDR3 loop reads CASSHVSGTGGTYEQYF. CDR3 nucleotides: TGTGCCAGCAGCCATGTCTCCGGGACAGGGGGCACCTACGAGCAGTACTTC.